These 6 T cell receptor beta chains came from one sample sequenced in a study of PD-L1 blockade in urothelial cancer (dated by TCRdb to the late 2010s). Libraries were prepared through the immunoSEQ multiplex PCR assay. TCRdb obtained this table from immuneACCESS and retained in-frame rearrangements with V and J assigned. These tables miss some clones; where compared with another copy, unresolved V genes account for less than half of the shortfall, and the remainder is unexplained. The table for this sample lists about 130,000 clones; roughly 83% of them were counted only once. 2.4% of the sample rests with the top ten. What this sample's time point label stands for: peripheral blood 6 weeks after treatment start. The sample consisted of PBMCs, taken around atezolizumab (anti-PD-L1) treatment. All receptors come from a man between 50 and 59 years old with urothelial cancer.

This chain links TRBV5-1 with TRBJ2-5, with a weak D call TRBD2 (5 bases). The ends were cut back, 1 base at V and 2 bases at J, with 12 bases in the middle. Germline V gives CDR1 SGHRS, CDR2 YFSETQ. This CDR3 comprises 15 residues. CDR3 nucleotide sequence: TGCGCCAGCAGCTTGACGGGATCAGCACAAGAGACCCAGTACTTC. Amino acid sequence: CASSLTGSAQETQYF.

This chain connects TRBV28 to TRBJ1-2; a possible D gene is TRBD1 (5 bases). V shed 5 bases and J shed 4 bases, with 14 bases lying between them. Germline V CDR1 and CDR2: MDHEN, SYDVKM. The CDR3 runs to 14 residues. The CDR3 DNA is TGTGCCAGCAGTACGCACCTAAGGGGCTATGGCTACACCTTC. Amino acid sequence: CASSTHLRGYGYTF.

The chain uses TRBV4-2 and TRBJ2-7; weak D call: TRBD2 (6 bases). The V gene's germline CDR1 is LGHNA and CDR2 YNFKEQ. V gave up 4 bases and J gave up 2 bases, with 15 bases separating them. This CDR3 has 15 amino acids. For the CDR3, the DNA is TGTGCCAGCAGCCTGGACCGGGACTCCGCCTACGAGCAGTACTTC. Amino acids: CASSLDRDSAYEQYF.

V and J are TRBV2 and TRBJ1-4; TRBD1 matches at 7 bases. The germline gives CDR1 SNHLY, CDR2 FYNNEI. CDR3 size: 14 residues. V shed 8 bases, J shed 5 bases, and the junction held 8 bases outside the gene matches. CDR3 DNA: TGTGCCAGCGGCCTGACAGGGCTGAATGAAAAACTGTTTTTT. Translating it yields CASGLTGLNEKLFF. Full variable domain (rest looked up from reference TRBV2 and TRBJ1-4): EPEVTQTPSHQVTQMGQEVILRCVPISNHLYFYWYRQILGQKVEFLVSFYNNEISEKSEIFDDQFSVERPDGSNFTLKIRSTKLEDSAMYFCASGLTGLNEKLFFGSGTQLSVL.

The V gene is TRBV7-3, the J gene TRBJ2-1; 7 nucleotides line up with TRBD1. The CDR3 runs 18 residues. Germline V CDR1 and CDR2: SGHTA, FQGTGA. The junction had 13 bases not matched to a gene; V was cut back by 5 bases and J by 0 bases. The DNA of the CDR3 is TGTGCCAGCAGCCCCAGGGGGAGCGGCAGGAGCTCCTACAATGAGCAGTTCTTC. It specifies CASSPRGSGRSSYNEQFF. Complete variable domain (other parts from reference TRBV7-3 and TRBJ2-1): GAGVSQTPSNKVTEKGKYVELRCDPISGHTALYWYRQSLGQGPEFLIYFQGTGAADDSGLPNDRFFAVRPEGSVSTLKIQRTERGDSAVYLCASSPRGSGRSSYNEQFFGPGTRLTVL.

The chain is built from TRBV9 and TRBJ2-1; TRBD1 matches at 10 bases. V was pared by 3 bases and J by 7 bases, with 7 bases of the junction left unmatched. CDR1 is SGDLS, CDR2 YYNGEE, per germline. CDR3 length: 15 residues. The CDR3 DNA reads TGTGCCAGCAGCGCCGACAGGGGGCTCTGGAATGAGCAGTTCTTC. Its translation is CASSADRGLWNEQFF.